This T cell receptor (beta chain) was recorded in a study of blood T cell repertoires in COVID-19 (dated by TCRdb to between 2020 and 2021). With respect to the entire study: Collaborator samples came from the United States, Italy and Spain and covered acute and convalescent phases of COVID-19. The samples were drawn from the first 160 participants of the ongoing ImmuneRACE study and from 1,254 subjects provided by 6 global collaborators. The prospective study material was composed of cDNA or gDNA derived from T cells, B-cell-depleted T cells, or PBMCs. Deeply sampled blood TCRbeta repertoires from subjects exposed to, actively infected with, or recovered from COVID-19 were included in the dataset. Sample metadata almost always included a de-identified subject ID, COVID-19 status, age in years and sex. A freely available public database, intended as a resource for researchers studying the immune response to SARS-CoV-2, is where the repertoires were released. Where available, HLA class I and class II types were taken from metadata supplied by the sample provider and were not determined by assay-based typing. The research as a whole found: The quantity of clinical and demographic metadata differed by source and by participant and was supplied without curation.

Each collaborating institution followed its own protocols to collect whole blood in K2EDTA tubes. Collaborator samples were shipped for TCRbeta analysis as frozen whole blood, isolated PBMCs, or DNA extracted from either sample type. After removal of 2 bases from V and 4 bases from J, the junction retains 4 bases not matched to a gene. CDR1 and CDR2, per the germline V gene, are MNHEY and SVGAGI. From cysteine to phenylalanine, the CDR3 is 14 amino acids long. Of the read, only the CDR3 DNA is kept; its 42 bases are in frame from base 1. A note on this clone: Which antigen it targets is not known. It has no much larger one-base neighbor in the sample; base qualities were not kept.

TCRbeta CDR3 regions were amplified from genomic DNA by means of the immunoSEQ Assay, a bias-controlled multiplex PCR. Turning to the authors' computational methods: Within the assay, amplification of reference gene primers was used to estimate how many nucleated cells each sample contained. Sequence reads were collapsed and filtered to measure the absolute abundance of every unique TCRbeta CDR3 rearrangement. For each sample, productive Simpson clonality was calculated as the square root of Simpson's diversity index across productive rearrangements. The source is immuneACCESS, and TCRdb retained only in-frame sequences with V and J called. Part of the clones is not carried over; for the studies checked, unresolved V genes explain less than half of this, and the remainder is unexplained. The V and J calls and clone size come from that table; D and trimming were worked out from the DNA. For this sample the table gives 390,000 or so clones, of which about nine tenths were detected only once. Of the sample, approximately 1.4% is held by the ten largest clones.

The clonotype comes from a woman younger than 45 with active or convalescent COVID-19. The specimen sequenced was peripheral blood. The chain joins TRBV6-5 to TRBJ1-2; 7 of the junction bases match TRBD1. The CDR3 region has the sequence CASSYKGAVYGYTF. The DNA reads as follows: TGTGCCAGCAGTTACAAGGGGGCTGTCTATGGCTACACCTTC.